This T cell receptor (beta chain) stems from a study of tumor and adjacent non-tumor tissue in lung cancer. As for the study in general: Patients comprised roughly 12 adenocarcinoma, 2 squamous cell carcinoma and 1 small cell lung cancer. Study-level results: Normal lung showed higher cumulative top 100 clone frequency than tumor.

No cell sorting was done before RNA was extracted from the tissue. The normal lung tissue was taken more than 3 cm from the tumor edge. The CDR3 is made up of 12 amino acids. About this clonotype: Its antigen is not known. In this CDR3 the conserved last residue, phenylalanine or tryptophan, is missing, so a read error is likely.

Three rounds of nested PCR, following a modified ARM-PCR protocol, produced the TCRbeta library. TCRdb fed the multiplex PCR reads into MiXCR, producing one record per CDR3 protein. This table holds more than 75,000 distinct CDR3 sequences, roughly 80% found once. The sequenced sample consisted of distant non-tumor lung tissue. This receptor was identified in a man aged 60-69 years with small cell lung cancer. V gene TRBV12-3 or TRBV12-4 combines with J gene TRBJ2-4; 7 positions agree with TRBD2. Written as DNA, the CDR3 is TGTGCAAGCAGTCCGGGGGGAGACATTCAGTACCTC. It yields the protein CASSPGGDIQYL.